This T cell receptor (beta chain) was captured in a study of spatial heterogeneity in lung cancer. This clonotype has ten or more counts. The antigen remains undetermined. MiXCR, applied by TCRdb to the 5' RACE reads, yields one record per CDR3 protein. Of about 38,000 distinct CDR3 sequences in the sample, approximately 5.6% were seen once. Study results and caveats: At tumor resection, ubiquitous expanded TCRs were detected in blood more often than later.

CDR3 length: 15 amino acids. After removal of 2 bases from V and 5 bases from J, the junction contained 7 bases not matched to a gene. CDR1 is SGHDT, CDR2 YYEEEE, per germline. Time point: sample taken at primary tumor resection. Samples were obtained from approximately 72 donors, all untreated early-stage non-small cell lung cancer patients. The material was PBMCs, obtained at surgery. This chain joins TRBV5-6 and TRBJ2-3; TRBD2 aligns across 8 bases. The origin of this receptor is a female donor with early-stage non-small cell lung cancer. CDR3 sequence reads: CASSFPGGLGDTQYF. The CDR3 bases are TGTGCCAGCAGCTTTCCGGGGGGGCTAGGAGATACGCAGTATTTT.